What follows are 17 T cell receptor beta chains derived from one specimen sequenced in a study of blood T cell repertoires in COVID-19. Method: immunoSEQ multiplex PCR; TCRdb's copy keeps in-frame clones and lacks some. The sample records about 170,000 clones, over 80% being singletons. Sequenced: peripheral blood. The origin of the receptors is a man under 40 with COVID-19, enrolled during active disease.

The table lists this clone with a count of one. The chain joins TRBV28 to TRBJ2-7; the D is unclear. Germline V gene lookup returns CDR1 MDHEN and CDR2 SYDVKM. The CDR3 has 12 residues. The V end was cut by 6 bases, the J end by 3 bases, with 9 bases between. The DNA for the CDR3 is TGTGCCAGCAGACGCAGGATCTACGAGCAGTACTTC. It specifies CASRRRIYEQYF. The whole variable domain, remainder taken from reference TRBV28 and TRBJ2-7, is DVKVTQSSRYLVKRTGEKVFLECVQDMDHENMFWYRQDPGLGLRLIYFSYDVKMKEKGDIPEGYSVSREKKERFSLILESASTNQTSMYLCASRRRIYEQYFGPGTRLTVT.

As to this clone: At the DNA level, this CDR3 is encoded by other sequences in the same sample as well. CDR3 region: CASSLERGGETQYF. The DNA of the CDR3 is TGCGCCAGCAGCTTGGAGCGGGGGGGAGAGACCCAGTACTTC. This chain joins TRBV5-1 and TRBJ2-5, with 10 bases aligning to TRBD2. The germline CDR1 and CDR2 sequences are SGHRS and YFSETQ. The CDR3 totals 14 residues. The ends lost 0 bases at V and 4 bases at J; junction bases unmatched: 0.

V usage is TRBV7-9 and J usage is TRBJ2-7; possibly TRBD1 for D (7 bases). In germline, CDR1 is SEHNR, CDR2 FQNEAQ (reference sequence). V lost 5 bases to trimming and J lost 1 base, with 15 bases between them. The CDR3 contains 15 residues. This CDR3 is CASSPWQGGSYEQYF. CDR3 nucleotides: TGTGCCAGCAGCCCCTGGCAGGGGGGATCCTACGAGCAGTACTTC.

This chain connects TRBV29-1 to TRBJ1-5, with TRBD1 identical over 10 bases. The CDR3 runs to 13 residues. CDR1 and CDR2 from the germline V gene are SQVTM and ANQGSEA. V lost 7 bases and J lost 5; bases outside the gene matches: 5. The CDR3 reads CSAGGTGDQPQHF. The CDR3 DNA reads TGCAGCGCCGGGGGGACAGGGGATCAGCCCCAGCATTTT.

This chain joins TRBV30 and TRBJ2-2; 11 nucleotides agree with TRBD2. The ends lost 1 base at V and 9 bases at J; junction bases unmatched: 7. CDR1 and CDR2 from the germline V gene are GTSNPN and SVGIG (reference sequence). CDR3 size: 15 residues. The CDR3: CAWSGLAGSIRELFF. Here the CDR3 DNA reads TGTGCCTGGAGTGGACTAGCGGGGTCTATTAGGGAGCTGTTTTTT. Filled out from reference TRBV30 and TRBJ2-2, the complete variable domain reads SQTIHQWPATLVQPVGSPLSLECTVEGTSNPNLYWYRQAAGRGLQLLFYSVGIGQISSEVPQNLSASRPQDRQFILSSKKLLLSDSGFYLCAWSGLAGSIRELFFGEGSRLTVL.

The chain links TRBV28 to TRBJ1-1; 7 nucleotides line up with TRBD1. The CDR3 consists of 16 residues. Losses at the gene ends were 5 bases for V and 4 bases for J; bases not matched to a gene: 13. Germline values: CDR1 MDHEN, CDR2 SYDVKM. CDR3 residues: CASSLYYTGVGTEAFF. The CDR3 nucleotides read TGTGCCAGCAGTCTCTACTATACAGGGGTTGGCACTGAAGCTTTCTTT.

The genes are TRBV5-1 and TRBJ1-6; 11 bases are a match to TRBD1. Germline V lookup: CDR1 SGHRS, CDR2 YFSETQ. The CDR3 has 16 amino acids. J lost 7 bases, V lost 4 bases, and 7 bases had no gene match. The CDR3 loop is CASSPTGQGANSPLHF. The CDR3 DNA reads TGCGCCAGCAGCCCGACCGGACAGGGGGCGAATTCACCCCTCCACTTT.

On this clone itself: This specimen includes other DNA sequences encoding the same CDR3. The chain couples TRBV7-9 to TRBJ1-2, with 7 positions matching TRBD1. This CDR3 spans 14 amino acids. CDR1 and CDR2 from the germline V gene are SEHNR and FQNEAQ (reference sequence). Trimming at V came to 3 bases and at J to 2 bases, leaving 3 bases not matched to a gene. The CDR3 DNA reads TGTGCCAGCAGCTTGGCGGGACAGAACTATGGCTACACCTTC. This gives the protein CASSLAGQNYGYTF.

V is TRBV4-2 and J is TRBJ2-2; no reliable D call. V was clipped by 0 bases and J by 7 bases, with 15 bases between them. Germline-derived CDR1 and CDR2 are LGHNA and YNFKEQ. This CDR3 has 16 residues. This CDR3 is CASSQDLVSLIGELFF. As DNA, the CDR3 is TGTGCCAGCAGCCAAGATCTGGTTAGCTTAATCGGGGAGCTGTTTTTT.

The genes are TRBV5-1 and TRBJ2-3; 8 nucleotides line up with TRBD2. Germline V CDR1 and CDR2: SGHRS, YFSETQ. CDR3 length equals 14 residues. Trimming cost V 5 bases and J 1 base; bases outside gene matches: 3. In DNA, the CDR3 is TGCGCCAGCAGTTCGACTAGCGGCACAGATACGCAGTATTTT. This sequence encodes CASSSTSGTDTQYF.

The chain couples TRBV20-1 to TRBJ2-2; possible D gene TRBD2, 6 bases. CDR1 is DFQATT, CDR2 SNEGSKA, per germline (reference sequence). This CDR3 has 16 amino acids. V lost 3 bases and J 4 bases, leaving 18 bases between the germline ends. The CDR3 sequence: CSASGLGLGGTGELFF. The DNA for the CDR3 is TGCAGTGCTAGTGGCTTAGGGTTGGGGGGCACCGGGGAGCTGTTTTTT.

This clone was counted a single time. The rearrangement links TRBV15 to TRBJ1-3; D is undetermined. This CDR3 is 13 amino acids long. The V end lost 1 base, the J end lost 4 bases, and 5 bases lay between the germline ends. Germline V gene sequence: CDR1 LNHNV, CDR2 YYDKDF (reference sequence). The CDR3 coding sequence is TGTGCCACCAGCAGAGCCAGGGGAAACACCATATATTTT. It specifies CATSRARGNTIYF.

This rearrangement joins TRBV5-6 to TRBJ2-7; D not certain. V shed 4 bases and J shed 2 bases, with 10 bases lying between them. Per germline, CDR1 SGHDT and CDR2 YYEEEE. The CDR3 contains 13 residues. CDR3 nucleotides: TGTGCCAGCAGCCTGAACACCCCCTACGAGCAGTACTTC. It specifies CASSLNTPYEQYF.

This sequence joins TRBV10-3 and TRBJ2-1; 10 nucleotides line up with TRBD1. Germline V gene lookup returns CDR1 ENHRY and CDR2 SYGVKD. J gave up 6 bases and V 1 base, and 12 bases lay outside the gene matches. The CDR3 length is 18 residues. The CDR3 region has the DNA TGTGCCATCAGTGAGTATTTGGTCAGGGACAGGGGCGGCAATGAGCAGTTCTTC. Protein sequence: CAISEYLVRDRGGNEQFF.

This clone was counted a few times. The chain joins TRBV27 to TRBJ2-3, with 9 bases that match TRBD1. After removal of 5 bases from V and 2 bases from J, the junction contained 2 bases not matched to a gene. The germline CDR1 and CDR2 sequences are MNHEY and SMNVEV (reference sequence). The CDR3 has 14 amino acids. The CDR3 loop is CASSDRGITDTQYF. As DNA, the CDR3 is TGTGCCAGCAGTGACAGGGGGATCACAGATACGCAGTATTTT.

The chain couples TRBV24-1 to TRBJ1-5; weak D call: TRBD1 (5 bases). This CDR3 spans 14 amino acids. Germline CDR1 reads KGHDR; CDR2 reads SFDVKD. Deletions cut 5 bases from V and 0 bases from J, with 7 bases between. The CDR3 sequence is CATSGQLSNQPQHF. The CDR3 bases are TGTGCCACCAGTGGACAGCTTAGCAATCAGCCCCAGCATTTT.

The rearrangement links TRBV7-4 to TRBJ1-6; perhaps TRBD1 as D (5 bases). Germline V gene sequence: CDR1 SGHVT, CDR2 SQSDAQ. The CDR3 contains 14 residues. Trimming left V 3 bases short and J 9 bases short, with 12 bases between. The CDR3 spells CASSFPAGPSPLHF. The CDR3 DNA reads as TGTGCCAGCAGCTTCCCGGCAGGGCCTTCACCCCTCCACTTT.